Below, 32 T cell receptor beta chains from the same sample are listed, as sequenced in a study of shared clonotypes between healthy human individuals. Assay: immunoSEQ multiplex PCR; the TCRdb copy retains only in-frame clones and omits some. The table includes roughly 1,000,000 clones, about four fifths detected once. Source material: memory CD4+ T cells from PBMCs. Subset reported: CD45RA-negative fraction. The receptors here all came from a man aged 18 to 35 in good health. Some clones in this sample may be carry-over from other donors' samples.

The rearrangement joins TRBV27 to TRBJ1-2, with TRBD1 matching 9 bases. The CDR3 contains 15 residues. Trimming at V came to 5 bases and at J to 7 bases, leaving 11 bases not matched to a gene. Germline CDR1 and CDR2: MNHEY and SMNVEV (reference sequence). The CDR3 region is CASSTPGTGTSGYTF. The DNA of the CDR3 is TGTGCCAGCAGTACCCCCGGGACAGGGACGAGTGGCTACACCTTC.

J is TRBJ1-2 and V is TRBV6-1, with TRBD1 matching over 7 bases. CDR3 size: 16 residues. Unmatched junction bases numbered 10, after V lost 2 bases and J lost 4 bases. The germline V gene encodes CDR1 MNHNS and CDR2 SASEGT. This CDR3 reads CASSEMIGGAGYGYTF. The CDR3 region has the DNA TGTGCCAGCAGTGAAATGATAGGGGGCGCGGGCTATGGCTACACCTTC.

The chain links TRBV7-9 to TRBJ1-1; tentative D call: TRBD1 (5 bases). V shed 5 bases and J shed 1 base, with 14 bases lying between them. Germline V gene lookup returns CDR1 SEHNR and CDR2 FQNEAQ (reference sequence). This CDR3 is 15 amino acids long. As DNA, the CDR3 is TGTGCCAGCAGCCTCGGGGCGCGGAGGAACACTGAAGCTTTCTTT. The encoded protein is CASSLGARRNTEAFF.

The chain carries TRBV5-1 and TRBJ2-5; D uncertain. Deletions cut 0 bases from V and 4 bases from J, with 7 bases between. The CDR3 spans 13 residues. Germline CDR1 SGHRS, CDR2 YFSETQ. The CDR3 is CASSLGSLETQYF. CDR3 DNA sequence: TGCGCCAGCAGCTTGGGATCTTTAGAGACCCAGTACTTC. The whole variable domain, remainder taken from reference TRBV5-1 and TRBJ2-5, is KAGVTQTPRYLIKTRGQQVTLSCSPISGHRSVSWYQQTPGQGLQFLFEYFSETQRNKGNFPGRFSGRQFSNSRSEMNVSTLELGDSALYLCASSLGSLETQYFGPGTRLLVL.

The genes are TRBV6-5 and TRBJ2-2; D not certain. V was cut by 2 bases and J by 6 bases, with 7 bases left in between. The CDR3 spans 13 residues. The germline V gene has CDR1 MNHEY and CDR2 SVGAGI. CDR3 sequence: CASSYKLPGELFF. The CDR3, as DNA: TGTGCCAGCAGTTACAAGCTCCCCGGGGAGCTGTTTTTT.

This chain uses TRBV7-3 with TRBJ1-3; perhaps TRBD1 as D (6 bases). The germline V and J ends were trimmed by 5 bases and 2 bases, with 10 bases remaining between them. This CDR3 contains 14 residues. In germline, CDR1 is SGHTA, CDR2 FQGTGA. The CDR3 loop is CASSPDRTGNTIYF. As DNA, the CDR3 is TGTGCCAGCAGCCCAGACAGGACTGGAAACACCATATATTTT.

This chain links TRBV27 with TRBJ2-3; 11 bases map to TRBD2. The CDR3 is made up of 17 amino acids. V shed 5 bases and J 2 bases; nucleotides not matched to a gene: 9. The germline V gene has CDR1 MNHEY and CDR2 SMNVEV (reference sequence). The DNA for the CDR3 is TGTGCCAGCAGTCTCATTCTAGCGGGAGGCGACACAGATACGCAGTATTTT. Protein: CASSLILAGGDTDTQYF.

The sample holds many counts of this clone. V is TRBV4-2 and J is TRBJ2-1; TRBD2 matches at 7 bases. The V segment lost 4 bases and the J segment 7 bases; nucleotides outside the gene matches: 7. Germline V CDR1 and CDR2: LGHNA, YNFKEQ. CDR3 length: 14 residues. CDR3 sequence: CASSLAGERNEQFF. The CDR3 nucleotides are TGTGCCAGCAGCCTGGCGGGAGAAAGGAATGAGCAGTTCTTC.

CDR3 protein: CASSPLTRGPGYGYTF. The CDR3 bases are TGTGCCAGCTCACCCCTGACCCGGGGGCCGGGCTATGGCTACACCTTC. The chain is built from TRBV18 and TRBJ1-2; perhaps TRBD1 as D (6 bases). CDR1 KGHSH and CDR2 LQKENI come from the germline V gene. V gave up 3 bases and J gave up 4 bases, with 18 bases separating them. The CDR3 is 16 residues long.

CDR3 protein: CASSRQVGSYNEQFF. CDR3 DNA: TGTGCCAGCAGCAGACAGGTTGGTTCCTACAATGAGCAGTTCTTC. This chain uses TRBV7-8 with TRBJ2-1; D might be TRBD1 (6 bases). The CDR3 covers 15 residues. Trimming pared 5 bases from V and 1 base from J, leaving 12 bases between. Germline assignment: CDR1 SGHVS and CDR2 FQNEAQ.

The V call is TRBV28, the J call TRBJ1-5; D may be TRBD1 (5 bases). Trimming shortened V by 3 bases and J by 7 bases, and 13 bases separated the two germline ends. Germline assignment: CDR1 MDHEN and CDR2 SYDVKM. The CDR3 sequence is 14 residues long. In DNA, the CDR3 is TGTGCCAGCAGTTTCGGGGGAATTAGGCAGCCCCAGCATTTT. Its protein product is CASSFGGIRQPQHF.

This rearrangement joins TRBV30 to TRBJ1-1; D not certain. V shed 4 bases and J shed 3 bases, with 9 bases lying between them. The germline CDR1 and CDR2 sequences are GTSNPN and SVGIG (reference sequence). CDR3 size: 12 residues. CDR3 sequence reads: CAWNSGDTEAFF. The DNA for the CDR3 is TGTGCCTGGAACTCGGGAGACACTGAAGCTTTCTTT.

The V call is TRBV28, the J call TRBJ1-1; 7 bases are a match to TRBD1. The CDR3 is made up of 13 amino acids. Germline V gene sequence: CDR1 MDHEN, CDR2 SYDVKM. Trimming took 6 bases from V and 10 from J; bases not matched to a gene: 11. The CDR3 coding sequence is TGTGCCAGCAGACCAGAGACAGGGTTGGGAGCTTTCTTT. Translated, it gives CASRPETGLGAFF.

The chain uses TRBV19 and TRBJ2-2; 7 bases line up with TRBD2. This CDR3 comprises 14 residues. Germline V gene sequence: CDR1 LNHDA, CDR2 SQIVND (reference sequence). V trimming: 3 bases; J trimming: 4 bases; junction bases outside the gene matches: 2. CDR3 bases: TGTGCCAGTAGTATCCGCGGGGGCACCGGGGAGCTGTTTTTT. Residues: CASSIRGGTGELFF.

The V call is TRBV1, the J call TRBJ2-1; the listed D gene, TRBD2, was not tested against the DNA. TRBV1 is deemed a pseudogene. The CDR3 totals 15 residues. The CDR3 nucleotides read TGCACCAGCACCAAGGGACTAGCGTGCTACAATGAGCAGTTCTTC. It yields the protein CTSTKGLACYNEQFF.

The chain combines TRBV27 with TRBJ1-1; TRBD1 matches 7 bases. V trimming: 5 bases; J trimming: 0 bases; junction bases outside the gene matches: 6. This CDR3 comprises 15 residues. CDR1 is MNHEY and CDR2 is SMNVEV in the germline V gene (reference sequence). The CDR3 sequence is CASSLRQGLNTEAFF. The CDR3 bases are TGTGCCAGCAGTCTAAGACAGGGATTGAACACTGAAGCTTTCTTT.

V gene TRBV9 combines with J gene TRBJ2-1; D might be TRBD1 or TRBD2, each matching 5 bases. Trimming left V 3 bases short and J 15 bases short, with 13 bases between. This CDR3 is 11 amino acids long. Germline V lookup: CDR1 SGDLS, CDR2 YYNGEE. As DNA, the CDR3 is TGTGCCAGCAGCGCGGGACGCCTAAGGTTCTTC. Its protein product is CASSAGRLRFF.

This chain connects TRBV5-1 to TRBJ1-1; D unclear. CDR1 and CDR2 from the germline V gene are SGHRS and YFSETQ. This CDR3 is built from 16 residues. The V gene lost 0 bases and the J gene lost 0 bases, with 12 bases spanning the gap. The CDR3 loop reads CASSLGGSGMNTEAFF. In DNA, the CDR3 is TGCGCCAGCAGCTTGGGTGGTTCCGGGATGAACACTGAAGCTTTCTTT.

This clone was observed at least ten times. This CDR3 is CASSLLGGRETQYF. CDR3 sequence (DNA): TGTGCCAGCAGTTTACTAGGGGGTCGGGAGACCCAGTACTTC. The chain is built from TRBV28 and TRBJ2-5, with TRBD1 as a possible D gene (6 bases). From germline, CDR1 is MDHEN and CDR2 SYDVKM. This CDR3 is 14 amino acids long. Trimming took off 2 bases at V and 5 bases at J, with 12 bases between the two ends.

The chain carries TRBV5-1 and TRBJ1-4; TRBD1 aligns across 7 bases. Losses at the gene ends were 3 bases for V and 2 bases for J; bases not matched to a gene: 4. The CDR3 length is 15 residues. The germline V gene encodes CDR1 SGHRS and CDR2 YFSETQ. The CDR3 loop reads CASSYGTETNEKLFF. The CDR3 bases are TGCGCCAGCAGCTACGGGACAGAGACTAATGAAAAACTGTTTTTT.

The CDR3 spells CASSKGDLFFGNEKLFF. CDR3 bases: TGCGCCAGCAGCAAGGGGGACCTTTTTTTTGGTAATGAAAAACTGTTTTTT. The genes are TRBV5-1 and TRBJ1-4, with D possibly matching TRBD1 (6 bases). Germline loops: CDR1 SGHRS, CDR2 YFSETQ. V was clipped by 4 bases and J by 4 bases, with 20 bases between them. The CDR3 sequence is 17 residues long.

The chain carries TRBV15 and TRBJ2-3, with D unclear. Trimming cost V 0 bases and J 3 bases, with 7 bases left between them. Germline CDR1 LNHNV, CDR2 YYDKDF (reference sequence). The CDR3 sequence is 14 residues long. The CDR3 is CATSRDQVTDTQYF. The CDR3 DNA is TGTGCCACCAGCAGAGATCAGGTGACAGATACGCAGTATTTT.

The chain carries TRBV7-8 and TRBJ1-5; D gene uncertain. The CDR3 length is 14 residues. Germline assignment: CDR1 SGHVS and CDR2 FQNEAQ. Trimming pared 1 base from V and 4 bases from J, leaving 8 bases between. The CDR3 protein is CASSLEQLNQPQHF. CDR3 DNA sequence: TGTGCCAGCAGCTTAGAGCAGCTTAATCAGCCCCAGCATTTT.

This chain connects TRBV6-6 to TRBJ2-7; TRBD1 matches at 9 bases. CDR1 and CDR2 (germline): MNHNY, SVGAGI (reference sequence). The J segment lost 6 bases and the V segment lost 8 bases, leaving 11 bases of the junction unmatched. CDR3 length equals 14 residues. The CDR3 DNA is TGTGCCAGCGCCGCCGGGACAGGGACCGGCGAGCAGTACTTC. This translates into CASAAGTGTGEQYF.

The genes are TRBV6-4 and TRBJ1-1; tentatively, D is TRBD1 (5 bases). Germline values: CDR1 MRHNA, CDR2 SNTAGT. The CDR3 consists of 12 residues. V was pared by 0 bases and J by 11 bases, with 10 bases between. The CDR3 DNA sequence: TGTGCCAGCAGTGACTCAAGGGGACGGGCTTTCTTT. This sequence encodes CASSDSRGRAFF.

V usage is TRBV28 and J usage is TRBJ2-1; 13 bases are a match to TRBD2. CDR3 size: 15 residues. CDR1 and CDR2 from the germline V gene are MDHEN and SYDVKM. The ends lost 6 bases at V and 9 bases at J; junction bases unmatched: 8. The CDR3 protein is CASRATSGRAFEQFF. Here the CDR3 DNA reads TGTGCCAGCAGGGCAACTAGCGGGAGGGCCTTTGAGCAGTTCTTC. Using reference TRBV28 and TRBJ2-1 for the parts outside the CDR3, the full variable domain is DVKVTQSSRYLVKRTGEKVFLECVQDMDHENMFWYRQDPGLGLRLIYFSYDVKMKEKGDIPEGYSVSREKKERFSLILESASTNQTSMYLCASRATSGRAFEQFFGPGTRLTVL.

The V gene is TRBV1, the J gene TRBJ2-7. TRBV1 represents a pseudogene. This CDR3 region has 9 residues. CDR3 in amino acids: CTRTYEQYF. The CDR3 nucleotides are TGCACCAGGACCTACGAGCAGTACTTC.

The rearrangement links TRBV4-1 to TRBJ2-3; 12 bases line up with TRBD2. Per the germline V gene, CDR1 is MGHRA and CDR2 is YSYEKL. Trimming removed 5 bases from V and 2 bases from J; junction bases left unmatched: 8. This CDR3 has 17 residues. The CDR3 region is CASSRRTSGEVTDTQYF. CDR3 DNA sequence: TGCGCCAGCAGCAGACGGACTAGCGGGGAAGTCACAGATACGCAGTATTTT.

The chain joins TRBV5-6 to TRBJ2-5, with D tentatively TRBD1 or TRBD2 (5 bases each). Looked up from germline, CDR1 is SGHDT and CDR2 is YYEEEE. Deletions cut 0 bases from V and 5 bases from J, with 14 bases between. The CDR3 has 15 amino acids. CDR3 in amino acids: CASSLAGRTSETQYF. CDR3 coding DNA: TGTGCCAGCAGCTTGGCGGGACGCACCTCCGAGACCCAGTACTTC.

Comment on this clone: The sample carries other DNA sequences with the same CDR3. This chain joins TRBV5-1 and TRBJ2-7, with D uncertain. From germline, CDR1 is SGHRS and CDR2 YFSETQ. V was trimmed by 0 bases and J by 2 bases, leaving 6 bases between them. The CDR3 is made up of 13 amino acids. CDR3 sequence reads: CASSLDRTYEQYF. In DNA, the CDR3 is TGCGCCAGCAGCTTGGACAGAACCTACGAGCAGTACTTC.

The V gene is TRBV28, the J gene TRBJ2-6; 13 nucleotides align to TRBD2. J gave up 0 bases and V 5 bases, and 7 bases lay outside the gene matches. CDR3 length equals 19 residues. The germline CDR1 and CDR2 sequences are MDHEN and SYDVKM. The CDR3 region has the DNA TGTGCCAGCAGTATCCCGGGACTAGCGGGACTCTCTGGGGCCAACGTCCTGACTTTC. It encodes CASSIPGLAGLSGANVLTF.

J is TRBJ2-6 and V is TRBV10-3; D possibly corresponds to TRBD1 (5 bases). Per germline, CDR1 ENHRY and CDR2 SYGVKD. The CDR3 sequence is 16 residues long. V lost 3 bases and J lost 1, with 10 bases in between. This CDR3 reads CAISDPGKSGANVLTF. DNA for the CDR3: TGTGCCATCAGTGACCCAGGGAAGTCTGGGGCCAACGTCCTGACTTTC.